The clone carrying this T cell receptor beta chain was counted between two and nine times. J was trimmed by 10 bases and V by 4 bases; bases with no gene match: 16. The CDR3 length is 16 residues. In germline, CDR1 is SGHRS, CDR2 YFSETQ. This sample is drawn from a study of Graves' ophthalmopathy and Graves' hyperthyroidism. The sequenced template was RNA, covering the TCR beta CDR3 region. HTBI-primed RT-PCR formed the first round, and a multiplex PCR formed the second. TCRdb fed the multiplex PCR reads into MiXCR, producing one record per CDR3 protein. The sample includes about 700,000 distinct CDR3 sequences, 40% of them seen just once.

The specimen sequenced was peripheral blood. The TCR sequence derives from an adult man with Graves' ophthalmopathy. The rearrangement uses TRBV5-1 and TRBJ1-1, with TRBD1 matching over 10 bases. The CDR3 protein is CASSSTGTGVIIGAFF. As DNA, the CDR3 is TGCGCCAGCAGCAGCACCGGGACAGGGGTCATTATTGGAGCTTTCTTT. The full variable domain, with the rest looked up from reference TRBV5-1 and TRBJ1-1, is KAGVTQTPRYLIKTRGQQVTLSCSPISGHRSVSWYQQTPGQGLQFLFEYFSETQRNKGNFPGRFSGRQFSNSRSEMNVSTLELGDSALYLCASSSTGTGVIIGAFFGQGTRLTVV.